The 29 T cell receptor beta chains in this list originate from one sample, sequenced in a study of blood T cell repertoires in COVID-19. The repertoire was sequenced with immunoSEQ multiplex PCR; TCRdb's copy has only in-frame clones and lacks some. Here the sample spans roughly 260,000 clones, less than 85% being singletons. Sequencing input: peripheral blood. The source is a woman at least 80 years old with active or convalescent COVID-19.

This clone was detected once. This sequence joins TRBV10-3 and TRBJ2-5; 8 bases are a match to TRBD2. The CDR3 totals 15 residues. V trimming: 6 bases; J trimming: 1 base; junction bases outside the gene matches: 7. Germline CDR1 reads ENHRY; CDR2 reads SYGVKD. The CDR3 here is CAIRSDSGIQETQYF. For the CDR3, the DNA is TGTGCCATCAGGTCGGATAGCGGGATCCAAGAGACCCAGTACTTC.

The V call is TRBV11-3, the J call TRBJ1-2; D is undetermined. Germline V gives CDR1 SGHNT, CDR2 YENEEA. This CDR3 spans 11 amino acids. V lost 3 bases and J lost 6, with 5 bases in between. CDR3 sequence: CASSFGDGYTF. The CDR3 DNA follows: TGTGCCAGCAGCTTCGGGGATGGCTACACCTTC.

In nucleotides, the CDR3 is TGCGCCAGCAGCGGAATACAGGGGTTTGAAGCTTTCTTT. This codes for CASSGIQGFEAFF. The chain employs TRBV5-1 and TRBJ1-1; TRBD1 matches 7 bases. The CDR3 covers 13 residues. Germline V CDR1 and CDR2: SGHRS, YFSETQ. V dropped 4 bases and J dropped 7; count of bases not matched to a gene: 7.

The chain recombines TRBV3-1 (or the pseudogene TRBV3-2) with TRBJ1-2; TRBD1 aligns across 7 bases. This CDR3 has 14 amino acids. Unmatched junction bases numbered 3, after V lost 3 bases and J lost 2 bases. Germline CDR1 reads LGHDT; CDR2 reads YNNKEL (reference sequence). The DNA of the CDR3 is TGTGCCAGCAGCCACGGACAGGTGAACTATGGCTACACCTTC. Amino acid sequence: CASSHGQVNYGYTF.

This chain joins TRBV6-2 or TRBV6-3 and TRBJ1-6; 7 bases are shared with TRBD1. With 2 bases clipped from V and 7 bases from J, the junction kept 5 bases outside the gene matches. CDR3 length: 15 residues. Germline-derived CDR1 and CDR2 are MNHEY and SVGEGT. The CDR3 here is CASSYTTGMNSPLHF. CDR3 coding DNA: TGTGCCAGCAGTTACACGACAGGGATGAATTCACCCCTCCACTTT.

J is TRBJ1-2 and V is TRBV19; 8 bases fit TRBD1. Germline lookup yields CDR1 LNHDA and CDR2 SQIVND (reference sequence). Losses at the gene ends were 3 bases for V and 9 bases for J; bases not matched to a gene: 6. This CDR3 contains 13 residues. The CDR3 region is CASSIPDRESYTF. The CDR3 coding sequence is TGTGCCAGTAGTATCCCGGACAGGGAAAGCTACACCTTC.

The table lists this clone with a count of one. The chain couples TRBV20-1 to TRBJ1-1; TRBD1 aligns across 7 bases. This CDR3 contains 11 residues. The germline CDR1 and CDR2 sequences are DFQATT and SNEGSKA (reference sequence). Trimming removed 6 bases from V and 5 bases from J; junction bases left unmatched: 3. CDR3 DNA sequence: TGCAGTGCACCCAGGGGGACTGAAGCTTTCTTT. It translates to CSAPRGTEAFF.

This chain links TRBV5-6 with TRBJ1-1, with D possibly being TRBD1 (5 bases). Germline V CDR1 and CDR2: SGHDT, YYEEEE. V shed 0 bases and J shed 6 bases, with 12 bases lying between them. The CDR3 has 14 amino acids. DNA for the CDR3: TGTGCCAGCAGCTTGGGGGTGCCCAGGGCTGAAGCTTTCTTT. Residues: CASSLGVPRAEAFF.

The chain has TRBV2 and TRBJ2-5; TRBD1 matches at 7 bases. The germline V gene has CDR1 SNHLY and CDR2 FYNNEI. The CDR3 has 15 residues. Trimming at V came to 7 bases and at J to 2 bases, leaving 10 bases not matched to a gene. The CDR3 spells CASKWVSGQQETQYF. Written as DNA, the CDR3 is TGTGCCAGCAAGTGGGTTTCGGGACAGCAAGAGACCCAGTACTTC. The full variable domain, rest sourced from reference TRBV2 and TRBJ2-5, is EPEVTQTPSHQVTQMGQEVILRCVPISNHLYFYWYRQILGQKVEFLVSFYNNEISEKSEIFDDQFSVERPDGSNFTLKIRSTKLEDSAMYFCASKWVSGQQETQYFGPGTRLLVL.

This chain joins TRBV2 and TRBJ2-3, with 7 bases fitting TRBD2. After removal of 9 bases from V and 0 bases from J, the junction contained 9 bases not matched to a gene. Looked up from germline, CDR1 is SNHLY and CDR2 is FYNNEI. This CDR3 region has 15 residues. CDR3 coding DNA: TGTGCCAGTGGGGAACTAGCGCGGAGCACAGATACGCAGTATTTT. It specifies CASGELARSTDTQYF. Looking up the rest from reference TRBV2 and TRBJ2-3 gives the full variable domain: EPEVTQTPSHQVTQMGQEVILRCVPISNHLYFYWYRQILGQKVEFLVSFYNNEISEKSEIFDDQFSVERPDGSNFTLKIRSTKLEDSAMYFCASGELARSTDTQYFGPGTRLTVL.

The rearrangement joins TRBV12-3 or TRBV12-4 to TRBJ2-7; 9 positions match TRBD1. The CDR3 covers 13 residues. V shed 8 bases and J 5 bases; nucleotides not matched to a gene: 7. CDR3 bases: TGTGCCAGCTCCCGGGACAGGGACCACGAGCAGTACTTC. Protein: CASSRDRDHEQYF.

This sequence joins TRBV28 and TRBJ2-1; TRBD2 aligns across 8 bases. V trimming: 5 bases; J trimming: 2 bases; junction bases outside the gene matches: 5. Germline-derived CDR1 and CDR2 are MDHEN and SYDVKM. The CDR3 totals 15 residues. The CDR3 nucleotides are TGTGCCAGCAGTGTAGCGGGAAAGACCTACAATGAGCAGTTCTTC. This gives the protein CASSVAGKTYNEQFF.

Only a few counts were recorded for this clone. V is TRBV7-2 and J is TRBJ2-5, with TRBD1 as a possible D gene (5 bases). The CDR3 extends over 13 amino acids. The V end lost 5 bases, the J end lost 3 bases, and 10 bases lay between the germline ends. Germline V gives CDR1 SGHTA, CDR2 FQGNSA. This chain's CDR3 is CASSPDSEETQYF. The DNA for the CDR3 is TGTGCCAGCAGCCCAGACAGTGAAGAGACCCAGTACTTC.

The gene calls are TRBV6-5 and TRBJ2-1; D may be TRBD2 (6 bases). The CDR3 spans 15 residues. Germline V gives CDR1 MNHEY, CDR2 SVGAGI. Trimming left V 6 bases short and J 1 base short, with 13 bases between. The CDR3 DNA reads as TGTGCCAGCAGGCGGGACTTCCAGTCCTACAATGAGCAGTTCTTC. Translating gives CASRRDFQSYNEQFF.

The CDR3 loop is CASSLNRAPHEQYF. CDR3 nucleotides: TGTGCCAGCAGTCTAAACAGGGCCCCCCACGAGCAGTACTTC. This sequence joins TRBV6-5 and TRBJ2-7, with D maybe TRBD1 (6 bases). Germline lookup yields CDR1 MNHEY and CDR2 SVGAGI. Trimming took 5 bases from V and 5 from J, leaving 16 bases between them. The CDR3 loop spans 14 amino acids.

V is TRBV3-1 (or the pseudogene TRBV3-2) and J is TRBJ2-2, with D tentatively TRBD2 (6 bases). With 8 bases removed from V and 2 bases from J, the gap between germline ends came to 15 bases. Per germline, CDR1 LGHDT and CDR2 YNNKEL (reference sequence). This CDR3 contains 15 residues. The CDR3 reads CASAYGSGNTGELFF. In DNA form, the CDR3 reads TGTGCCAGCGCTTACGGTAGCGGAAACACCGGGGAGCTGTTTTTT.

This clone was detected many times. This rearrangement joins TRBV30 to TRBJ1-3, with D uncertain. Germline CDR1 reads GTSNPN; CDR2 reads SVGIG (reference sequence). V lost 0 bases, J lost 3 bases, and 12 bases lay in between. This CDR3 is built from 15 residues. As DNA, the CDR3 is TGTGCCTGGAGTGTAGGATCTAGCTTTGGAAACACCATATATTTT. Amino acids: CAWSVGSSFGNTIYF.

The chain carries TRBV18 and TRBJ1-1, with TRBD1 matching over 7 bases. The CDR3 covers 14 residues. CDR1 KGHSH and CDR2 LQKENI come from the germline V gene. Unmatched junction bases numbered 9, after V lost 6 bases and J lost 5 bases. The CDR3 sequence: CASSPGPGGTEAFF. CDR3 DNA sequence: TGTGCCAGCTCCCCCGGCCCAGGGGGGACTGAAGCTTTCTTT.

The rearrangement uses TRBV5-5 and TRBJ2-3; maybe TRBD2 (5 bases). The CDR3 covers 17 residues. The V end was cut by 0 bases, the J end by 3 bases, with 17 bases between. Germline V gene data show CDR1 as SGHKS and CDR2 as YYEKEE (reference sequence). The CDR3 reads CASSLEAVPAETDTQYF. CDR3 DNA: TGTGCCAGCAGCTTGGAAGCGGTCCCGGCCGAGACAGATACGCAGTATTTT.

This rearrangement joins TRBV2 to TRBJ2-5, with TRBD1 matching over 12 bases. Germline values: CDR1 SNHLY, CDR2 FYNNEI. The CDR3 runs 17 residues. Germline trimming cut 3 bases from V and 5 bases from J; bases unmatched to any gene: 10. CDR3 in amino acids: CASSDFEGQGASETQYF. DNA of the CDR3: TGTGCCAGCAGTGATTTTGAGGGACAGGGGGCGTCGGAGACCCAGTACTTC.

The chain couples TRBV10-3 to TRBJ1-6; perhaps TRBD1 as D (6 bases). V lost 9 bases to trimming and J lost 8 bases, with 14 bases between them. Germline CDR1 is ENHRY and CDR2 is SYGVKD. The CDR3 contains 13 residues. The CDR3 loop reads CAIGGRSDSPLHF. CDR3 nucleotides: TGTGCCATAGGGGGACGTTCAGATTCACCCCTCCACTTT.

As to this clone: Other nucleotide sequences in the sample specify the same CDR3. V gene TRBV18 combines with J gene TRBJ1-1, with 8 bases matching TRBD1. The CDR3 runs to 14 residues. J was trimmed by 1 base and V by 2 bases; bases with no gene match: 0. The germline V gene encodes CDR1 KGHSH and CDR2 LQKENI. For the CDR3, the DNA is TGTGCCAGCTCACCAGGACAGGGGAACACTGAAGCTTTCTTT. It translates to CASSPGQGNTEAFF.

The CDR3 sequence: CASSGTSGRENGELFF. Written as DNA, the CDR3 is TGCGCCAGCAGCGGTACTAGCGGGAGGGAGAACGGGGAGCTGTTTTTT. V gene TRBV5-1 combines with J gene TRBJ2-2; 13 bases align to TRBD2. CDR1 and CDR2 from the germline V gene are SGHRS and YFSETQ. The CDR3 extends over 16 amino acids. V shed 4 bases and J 7 bases; nucleotides not matched to a gene: 7.

The V gene is TRBV18, the J gene TRBJ2-3; a weak D match, TRBD1 (7 bases). Trimming pared 8 bases from V and 2 bases from J, leaving 20 bases between. In germline, CDR1 is KGHSH, CDR2 LQKENI. The CDR3 consists of 16 residues. CDR3 residues: CASPLQGVAATDTQYF. The CDR3 DNA sequence: TGTGCCAGCCCCCTCCAGGGGGTAGCGGCCACAGATACGCAGTATTTT.

This clone was observed a handful of times. The chain couples TRBV28 to TRBJ1-2; D ambiguous. V was shortened by 3 bases and J by 8 bases, with 16 bases between the two germline ends. There are 14 residues in the CDR3. Germline V gives CDR1 MDHEN, CDR2 SYDVKM. CDR3 protein: CASSFPPGAQGYTF. Written as DNA, the CDR3 is TGTGCCAGCAGTTTCCCGCCGGGAGCCCAGGGCTACACCTTC.

The CDR3 DNA reads TGTGCCAGCAGTGAAGCGGGACTAGCGGGCTATTACAATGAGCAGTTCTTC. It encodes CASSEAGLAGYYNEQFF. The rearrangement uses TRBV2 and TRBJ2-1; 12 bases line up with TRBD2. V trimming: 0 bases; J trimming: 4 bases; junction bases outside the gene matches: 4. This CDR3 is 17 amino acids long. From germline, CDR1 is SNHLY and CDR2 FYNNEI.

The chain is built from TRBV3-1 (or the pseudogene TRBV3-2) and TRBJ2-3; tentatively, D is TRBD2 (5 bases). Trimming removed 1 base from V and 7 bases from J, with 15 bases in between. From germline, CDR1 is LGHDT and CDR2 YNNKEL (reference sequence). This CDR3 comprises 15 residues. CDR3 loop: CASSQVSGTGNTQYF. CDR3 nucleotide sequence: TGTGCCAGCAGCCAAGTCAGCGGCACGGGAAATACGCAGTATTTT.

This clone came up once. This chain links TRBV29-1 with TRBJ1-6; D may be TRBD1 (5 bases). The CDR3 has 13 residues. V was cut by 3 bases and J by 6 bases, with 9 bases left in between. Germline CDR1 and CDR2: SQVTM and ANQGSEA. The CDR3 sequence: CSVDVGGNSPLHF. In nucleotides, the CDR3 is TGCAGCGTTGACGTGGGGGGTAATTCACCCCTCCACTTT.

The chain joins TRBV3-1 (or the pseudogene TRBV3-2) to TRBJ2-2; 12 positions match TRBD1. J lost 1 base, V lost 4 bases, and 13 bases had no gene match. The germline V gene has CDR1 LGHDT and CDR2 YNNKEL (reference sequence). The CDR3 runs 20 residues. The CDR3: CASSRLGTGGPGRNTGELFF. The CDR3 nucleotides are TGTGCCAGCAGCCGCTTGGGGACAGGGGGCCCGGGGAGGAACACCGGGGAGCTGTTTTTT.